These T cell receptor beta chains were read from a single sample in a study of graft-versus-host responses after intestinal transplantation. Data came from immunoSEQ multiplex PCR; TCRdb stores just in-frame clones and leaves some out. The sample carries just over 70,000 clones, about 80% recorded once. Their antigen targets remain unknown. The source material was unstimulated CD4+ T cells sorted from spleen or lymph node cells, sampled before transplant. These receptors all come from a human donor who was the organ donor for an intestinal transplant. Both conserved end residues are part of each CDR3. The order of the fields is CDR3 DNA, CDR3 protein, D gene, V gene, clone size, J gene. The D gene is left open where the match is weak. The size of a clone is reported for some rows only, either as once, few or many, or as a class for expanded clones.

cdr3_nt: TGTGCCACCAGCGCCCCCGACAGGGGCCAAGAGACCCAGTACTTC
cdr3_aa: CATSAPDRGQETQYF
d_call: TRBD1
v_call: TRBV15
clone_size: NA
j_call: TRBJ2-5

cdr3_nt: TGCAGCGTGGCCGGGACAGGGTCCCTCTGGACGAAAGAGGCCCAGTACTTC
cdr3_aa: CSVAGTGSLWTKEAQYF
d_call: TRBD1
v_call: TRBV29-1
clone_size: NA
j_call: TRBJ2-5

cdr3_nt: TGTGCCAGCAGTTTTCAGGGAAACACTGAAGCTTTCTTT
cdr3_aa: CASSFQGNTEAFF
d_call: NA
v_call: TRBV2
clone_size: NA
j_call: TRBJ1-1

cdr3_nt: TGCGCCAGCAGCTTGGGGGGGCCAGGATCCTACAATGAGCAGTTCTTC
cdr3_aa: CASSLGGPGSYNEQFF
d_call: NA
v_call: TRBV5-1
clone_size: NA
j_call: TRBJ2-1

cdr3_nt: TGTGCCAGCAGCTTGGGGCAGGGTAATACTGAAGCTTTCTTT
cdr3_aa: CASSLGQGNTEAFF
d_call: NA
v_call: TRBV7-9
clone_size: once
j_call: TRBJ1-1

cdr3_nt: TGCACCAGCAGCTTCACAGGGCGCTTTAGCAATCAGCCCCAGCATTTT
cdr3_aa: CTSSFTGRFSNQPQHF
d_call: NA
v_call: TRBV1
clone_size: NA
j_call: TRBJ1-5

cdr3_nt: TGTGCCAGTAGTACTCCAACAGGGAACCTCTATGGCTACACCTTC
cdr3_aa: CASSTPTGNLYGYTF
d_call: NA
v_call: TRBV19
clone_size: NA
j_call: TRBJ1-2

cdr3_nt: TGTGCCAGCAGCTTGGGACAGGGGGTGGGGGGCTACACCTTC
cdr3_aa: CASSLGQGVGGYTF
d_call: TRBD1
v_call: TRBV7-2
clone_size: NA
j_call: TRBJ1-2

cdr3_nt: TGCGCCAGCAGCTTGGCACTCCGGACAGTAAACTATGGCTACACCTTC
cdr3_aa: CASSLALRTVNYGYTF
d_call: NA
v_call: TRBV5-1
clone_size: NA
j_call: TRBJ1-2

cdr3_nt: TGTGCCAGCAGAAACAACAGGTACAATTCACCCCTCCACTTT
cdr3_aa: CASRNNRYNSPLHF
d_call: NA
v_call: TRBV27
clone_size: NA
j_call: TRBJ1-6

cdr3_nt: TGTGCCAGTAGAACTACCGGACAGCCCAATTCACCCCTCCACTTT
cdr3_aa: CASRTTGQPNSPLHF
d_call: NA
v_call: TRBV19
clone_size: NA
j_call: TRBJ1-6

cdr3_nt: TGTGCCAGCAGCCCGAGGGGGATAGGACTAGGAGACAATGAGCAGTTCTTC
cdr3_aa: CASSPRGIGLGDNEQFF
d_call: NA
v_call: TRBV9
clone_size: once
j_call: TRBJ2-1

cdr3_nt: TGTGCCATCCAACTTAATGAAAAACTGTTTTTT
cdr3_aa: CAIQLNEKLFF
d_call: NA
v_call: TRBV6-6
clone_size: NA
j_call: TRBJ1-4

cdr3_nt: TGCAGCGTTGGGGGCCCTTTTGGAAACACCATATATTTT
cdr3_aa: CSVGGPFGNTIYF
d_call: NA
v_call: TRBV29-1
clone_size: few
j_call: TRBJ1-3

cdr3_nt: TGTGCCAGCAGTTACTCCGGGGGAACCAAAAACATTCAGTACTTC
cdr3_aa: CASSYSGGTKNIQYF
d_call: NA
v_call: TRBV6-5
clone_size: once
j_call: TRBJ2-4

cdr3_nt: TGTGCCACCAGCAGAGCCGTTGGGGCAGGCAATCAGCCCCAGCATTTT
cdr3_aa: CATSRAVGAGNQPQHF
d_call: NA
v_call: TRBV15
clone_size: NA
j_call: TRBJ1-5

cdr3_nt: TGTGCCAGTAGTACCCGGCTCGGGGCGGGGGCTTACAATGAGCAGTTCTTC
cdr3_aa: CASSTRLGAGAYNEQFF
d_call: NA
v_call: TRBV19
clone_size: NA
j_call: TRBJ2-1

cdr3_nt: TGCGCCAGCAGCTTGCGGGGAAGCGGGGGGGCAGATACGCAGTATTTT
cdr3_aa: CASSLRGSGGADTQYF
d_call: TRBD2
v_call: TRBV5-1
clone_size: NA
j_call: TRBJ2-3

cdr3_nt: TGTGCCAGCAGCTTGGGTTTCGCAGGGCGGGAGACCCAGTACTTC
cdr3_aa: CASSLGFAGRETQYF
d_call: NA
v_call: TRBV7-9
clone_size: NA
j_call: TRBJ2-5

cdr3_nt: TGCGCCAGCAGCTTCGGACAGGGGGCGGAGGAGACCCAGTACTTC
cdr3_aa: CASSFGQGAEETQYF
d_call: TRBD1
v_call: TRBV4-1
clone_size: NA
j_call: TRBJ2-5